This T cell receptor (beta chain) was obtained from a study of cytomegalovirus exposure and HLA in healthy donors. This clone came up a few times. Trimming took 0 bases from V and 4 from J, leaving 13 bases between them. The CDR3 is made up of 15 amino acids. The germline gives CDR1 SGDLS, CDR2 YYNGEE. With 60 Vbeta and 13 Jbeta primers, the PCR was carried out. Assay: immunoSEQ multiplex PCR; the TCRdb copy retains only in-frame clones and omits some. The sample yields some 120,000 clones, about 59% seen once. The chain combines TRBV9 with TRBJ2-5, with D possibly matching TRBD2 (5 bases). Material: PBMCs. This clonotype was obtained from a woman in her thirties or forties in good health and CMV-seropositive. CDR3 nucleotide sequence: TGTGCCAGCAGCGTAGAAGGACTCGACGCAGAGACCCAGTACTTC. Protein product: CASSVEGLDAETQYF.